Included here is one T cell receptor (beta chain) sequence, with context. This sample is drawn from a study of blood T cell repertoires in COVID-19. Overall study context: Acute and convalescent COVID-19 samples came from the United States, Italy and Spain. From T cells, B-cell-depleted T cells, or PBMCs came the material, which was cDNA or gDNA.

Only in-frame clones appear in the TCRdb table, and some are missing; sequencing was by immunoSEQ multiplex PCR. The table lists hundreds of thousands of clones, 87% of them singletons. There are 13 residues in the CDR3. Deletions cut 0 bases from V and 1 base from J, with 3 bases between. Germline values: CDR1 KGHSH, CDR2 LQKENI. Sequenced: peripheral blood. The rearrangement joins TRBV18 to TRBJ1-1, with D hard to call. The source of this sequence is a woman aged 18-35 years who had recovered from COVID-19. This CDR3 is CASSPPKNTEAFF. The DNA for the CDR3 is TGTGCCAGCTCACCACCCAAGAACACTGAAGCTTTCTTT.